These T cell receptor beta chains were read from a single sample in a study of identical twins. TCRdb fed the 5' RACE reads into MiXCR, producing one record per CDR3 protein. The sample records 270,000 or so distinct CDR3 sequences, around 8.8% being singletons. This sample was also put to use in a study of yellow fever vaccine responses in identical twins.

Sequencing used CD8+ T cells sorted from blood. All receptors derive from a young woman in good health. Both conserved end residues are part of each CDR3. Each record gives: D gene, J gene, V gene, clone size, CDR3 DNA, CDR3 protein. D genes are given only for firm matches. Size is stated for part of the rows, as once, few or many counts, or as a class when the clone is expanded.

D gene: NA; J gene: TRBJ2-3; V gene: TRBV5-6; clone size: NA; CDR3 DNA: TGTGCCAGCAGCTCCCTAGACCCCTACACAGATACGCAGTATTTT; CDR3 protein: CASSSLDPYTDTQYF
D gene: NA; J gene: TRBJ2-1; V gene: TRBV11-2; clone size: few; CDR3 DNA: TGTGCCAGCAGCTCTTCGGGAATCGATGAGCAGTTCTTC; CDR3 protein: CASSSSGIDEQFF
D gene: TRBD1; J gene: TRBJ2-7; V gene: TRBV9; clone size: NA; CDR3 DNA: TGTGCCAGCAGCGTAGGGGTGGACAGGGGTAACTACGAGCAGTACTTC; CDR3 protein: CASSVGVDRGNYEQYF
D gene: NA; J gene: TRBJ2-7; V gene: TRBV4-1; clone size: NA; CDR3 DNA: TGCGCCAGCAGCCAAGATCTGGGGTCTTCCTACGAGCAGTACTTC; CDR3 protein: CASSQDLGSSYEQYF
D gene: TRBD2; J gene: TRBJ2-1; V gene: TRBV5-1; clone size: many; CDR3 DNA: TGCGCCAGCAGTCTTGCGGGAGGGACCTACAATGAGCAGTTCTTC; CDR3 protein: CASSLAGGTYNEQFF
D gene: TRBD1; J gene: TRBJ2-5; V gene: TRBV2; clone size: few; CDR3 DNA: TGTGCCAGCAAGCGGTTCACAGGGGGTAAAGAGACCCAGTACTTC; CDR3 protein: CASKRFTGGKETQYF
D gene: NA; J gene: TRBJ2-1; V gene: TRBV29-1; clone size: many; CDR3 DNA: TGCAGCGCCTCTTCGGTAGCGTCCTACAATGAGCAGTTCTTC; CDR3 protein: CSASSVASYNEQFF
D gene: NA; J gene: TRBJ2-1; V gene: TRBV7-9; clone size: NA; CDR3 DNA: TGTGCCAGCAGCCCACGAGCGGCGGGGGAGCAGTTCTTC; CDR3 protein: CASSPRAAGEQFF
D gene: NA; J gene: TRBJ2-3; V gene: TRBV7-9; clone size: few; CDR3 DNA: TGTGCCAGCAGCTTAGCGACCTCAGGAGCAGATACGCAGTATTTT; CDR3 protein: CASSLATSGADTQYF
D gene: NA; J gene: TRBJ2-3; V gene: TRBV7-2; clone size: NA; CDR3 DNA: TGTGCCAGCAGCTTACTTGTTGCGGCAGATACGCAGTATTTT; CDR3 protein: CASSLLVAADTQYF
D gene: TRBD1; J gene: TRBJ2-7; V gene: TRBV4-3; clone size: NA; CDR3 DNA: TGCGCCAGCAGCCAAGATAAGGGGGCCGGGTCCTACGAGCAGTACTTC; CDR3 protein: CASSQDKGAGSYEQYF
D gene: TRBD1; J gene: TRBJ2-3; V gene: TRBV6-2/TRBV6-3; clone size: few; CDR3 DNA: TGTGCCAGCAGCCGGGACAGGGTGGCAGATACGCAGTATTTT; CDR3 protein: CASSRDRVADTQYF
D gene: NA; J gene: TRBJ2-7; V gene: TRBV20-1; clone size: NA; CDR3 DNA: TGCAGTGCTAGGGAGCAGAGTCCGTCCTACGAGCAGTACTTC; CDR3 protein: CSAREQSPSYEQYF
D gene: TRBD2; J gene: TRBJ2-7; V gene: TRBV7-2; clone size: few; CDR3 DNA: TGTGCCAGCAGCTTTATGACTAGCGGGAGATACGAGCAGTACTTC; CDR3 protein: CASSFMTSGRYEQYF
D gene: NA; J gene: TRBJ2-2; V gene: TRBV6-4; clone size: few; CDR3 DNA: TGTGCCAGCAGTGAGCCGGGAACAACCGGGGAGCTGTTTTTT; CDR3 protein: CASSEPGTTGELFF
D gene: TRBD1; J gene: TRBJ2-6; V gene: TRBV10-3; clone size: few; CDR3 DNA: TGTGCCATCTACGGACAGGGTCTCACTGGGGCCAACGTCCTGACTTTC; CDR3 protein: CAIYGQGLTGANVLTF
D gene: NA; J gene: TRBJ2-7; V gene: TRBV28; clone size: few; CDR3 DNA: TGTGCCAGCAGTTTCGGGATATCGGCTCCTGGGGAGTATTACGAGCAGTACTTC; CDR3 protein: CASSFGISAPGEYYEQYF
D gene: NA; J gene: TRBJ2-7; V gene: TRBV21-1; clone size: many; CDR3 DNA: TGCCCCAGGGGGTGCGAGCAGTACTTC; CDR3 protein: CPRGCEQYF
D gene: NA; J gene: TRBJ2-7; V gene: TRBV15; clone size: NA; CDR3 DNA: TGTGCCACCAGCAGCCCAGACCGGCTCGCCTACGAGCAGTACTTC; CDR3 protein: CATSSPDRLAYEQYF
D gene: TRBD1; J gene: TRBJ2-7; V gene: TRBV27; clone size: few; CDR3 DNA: TGTGCCAGCAGTCCACCCGGGACAGGGCCCCACGAGCAGTACTTC; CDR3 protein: CASSPPGTGPHEQYF
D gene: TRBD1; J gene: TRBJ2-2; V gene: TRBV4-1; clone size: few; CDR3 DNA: TGCGCCAGCGCCGGGACAGGGGGCGTTAACACCGGGGAGCTGTTTTTT; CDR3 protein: CASAGTGGVNTGELFF
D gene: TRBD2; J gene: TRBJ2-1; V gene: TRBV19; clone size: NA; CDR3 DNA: TGTGCCAGTAGTATCGGGGCTGGCCTAGCGGACAATGAGCAGTTCTTC; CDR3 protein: CASSIGAGLADNEQFF
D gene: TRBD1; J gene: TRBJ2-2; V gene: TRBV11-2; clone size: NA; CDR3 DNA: TGTGCCAGCAGCTCCTCCCGGGACAGGGTCGTTGTCACCGGGGAGCTGTTTTTT; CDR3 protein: CASSSSRDRVVVTGELFF
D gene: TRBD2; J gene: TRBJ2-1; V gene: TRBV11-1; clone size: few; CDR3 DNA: TGTGCCAGCAGCCTCCCAGGCGGGGGAGGGTACAATGAGCAGTTCTTC; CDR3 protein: CASSLPGGGGYNEQFF
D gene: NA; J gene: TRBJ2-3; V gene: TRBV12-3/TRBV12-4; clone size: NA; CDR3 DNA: TGTGCCAGCAGTTTCATTTCTGGCACAGATACGCAGTATTTT; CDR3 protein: CASSFISGTDTQYF
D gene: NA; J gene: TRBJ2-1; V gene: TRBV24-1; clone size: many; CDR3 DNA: TGTGCCACCAGTGACCTTCGGTCTGGTGTAGGTGAGCAGTTCTTC; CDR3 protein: CATSDLRSGVGEQFF
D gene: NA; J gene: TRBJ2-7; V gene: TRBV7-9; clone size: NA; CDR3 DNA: TGTGCCAGCAGCTCTCGTGAAGTCCAGAGCTCCTACGAGCAGTACTTC; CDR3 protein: CASSSREVQSSYEQYF
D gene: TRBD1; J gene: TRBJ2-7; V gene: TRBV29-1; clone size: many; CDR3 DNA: TGCAGCGTTGAGGGACAGCTTACCTACGAGCAGTACTTC; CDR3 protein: CSVEGQLTYEQYF
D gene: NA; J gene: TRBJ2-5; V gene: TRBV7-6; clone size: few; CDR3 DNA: TGTGCCAGCAGCTCCCGGGGGATCCAAGAGACCCAGTACTTC; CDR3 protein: CASSSRGIQETQYF
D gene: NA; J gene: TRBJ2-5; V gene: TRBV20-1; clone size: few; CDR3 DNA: TGCAGTGCTAGGGCGGAGAAATCCATGGGCCAAGAGACCCAGTACTTC; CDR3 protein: CSARAEKSMGQETQYF
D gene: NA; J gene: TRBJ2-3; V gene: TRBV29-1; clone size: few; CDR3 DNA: TGCAGCGCTTACACAGATACGCAGTATTTT; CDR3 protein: CSAYTDTQYF
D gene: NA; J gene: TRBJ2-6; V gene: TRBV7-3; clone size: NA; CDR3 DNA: TGTGCCAGCATCTCTTACAACAGGGACATCCTGGGGGGGGCCAACGTCCTGACTTTC; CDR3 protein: CASISYNRDILGGANVLTF
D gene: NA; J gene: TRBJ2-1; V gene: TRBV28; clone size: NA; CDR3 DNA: TGTGCCAGCAGTTTAAAATGGCGAACATTCTCCTACAATGAGCAGTTCTTC; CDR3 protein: CASSLKWRTFSYNEQFF
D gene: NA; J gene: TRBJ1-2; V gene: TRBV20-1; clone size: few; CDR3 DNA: TGCAGTGCTAGGTGGGGGCCTCCTCCCTATGGCTACACCTTC; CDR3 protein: CSARWGPPPYGYTF
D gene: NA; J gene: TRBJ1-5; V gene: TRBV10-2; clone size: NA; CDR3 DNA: TGCGCCAGCAGTGAAGATAAGGAACCCCAGCATTTT; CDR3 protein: CASSEDKEPQHF
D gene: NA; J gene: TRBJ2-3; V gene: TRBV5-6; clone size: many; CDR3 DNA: TGTGCCAGCAGCTTGGTCAGGGGTGGCACAGATACGCAGTATTTT; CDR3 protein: CASSLVRGGTDTQYF
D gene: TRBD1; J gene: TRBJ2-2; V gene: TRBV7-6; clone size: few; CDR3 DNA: TGTGCCAGCAGCTCCGGCGGGACAGGTCTTACCGGGGAGCTGTTTTTT; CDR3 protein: CASSSGGTGLTGELFF
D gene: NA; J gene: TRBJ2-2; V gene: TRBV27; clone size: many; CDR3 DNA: TGTGCCAGCAGTCCCAGACTAGGCGGGGAGCTGTTTTTT; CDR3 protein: CASSPRLGGELFF
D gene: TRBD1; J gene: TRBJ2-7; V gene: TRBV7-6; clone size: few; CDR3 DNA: TGTGCCAGCAGCCCCACCGGGACAGCCTATGTCGAGCAGTACTTC; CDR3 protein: CASSPTGTAYVEQYF
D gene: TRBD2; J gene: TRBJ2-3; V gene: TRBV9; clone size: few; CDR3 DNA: TGTGCCAGCAGCGTAGGGCACGAAAAAGCGGGAGATAGAGATACGCAGTATTTT; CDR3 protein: CASSVGHEKAGDRDTQYF
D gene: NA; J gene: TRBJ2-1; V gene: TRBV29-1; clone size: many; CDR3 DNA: TGCAGCGTACCGAGGGTGTACTCCTACAATGAGCAGTTCTTC; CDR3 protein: CSVPRVYSYNEQFF
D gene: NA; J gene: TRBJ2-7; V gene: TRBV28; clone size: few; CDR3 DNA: TGTGCCAGCGGAGAGTTCTCCTACGAGCAGTACTTC; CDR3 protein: CASGEFSYEQYF
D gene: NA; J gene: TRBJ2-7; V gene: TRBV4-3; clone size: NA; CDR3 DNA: TGCGCCAGCAGCCAAGATCTATACGTCTACGAGCAGTACTTC; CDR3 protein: CASSQDLYVYEQYF
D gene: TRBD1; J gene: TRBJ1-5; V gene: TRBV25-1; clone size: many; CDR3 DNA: TGTGCCAGCAGTTGGCAGGGGGCTGGGCCCCAGCATTTT; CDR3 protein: CASSWQGAGPQHF
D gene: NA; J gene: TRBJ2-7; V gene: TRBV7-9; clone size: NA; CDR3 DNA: TGTGCCAGCAGTACCATGTGGGACGAGCAGTACTTC; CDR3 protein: CASSTMWDEQYF
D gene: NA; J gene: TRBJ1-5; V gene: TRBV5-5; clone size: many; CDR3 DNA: TGTGCCAGCAGCCCGGGGAATCAGCCCCAGCATTTT; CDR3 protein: CASSPGNQPQHF
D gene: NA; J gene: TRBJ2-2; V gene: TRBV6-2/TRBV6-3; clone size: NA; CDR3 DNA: TGTGCCAGCAGTTACATAGGCACCCGGGAGCTGTTTTTT; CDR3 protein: CASSYIGTRELFF
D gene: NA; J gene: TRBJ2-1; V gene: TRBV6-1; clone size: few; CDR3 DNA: TGTGCCAGCAATGACAGCCCTCTGGAATACAATGAGCAGTTCTTC; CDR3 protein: CASNDSPLEYNEQFF
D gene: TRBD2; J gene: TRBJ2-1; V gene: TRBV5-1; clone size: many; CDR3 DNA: TGCGCCAGCAGCTTGGATTGGCGGGAGAACTACAATGAGCAGTTCTTC; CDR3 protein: CASSLDWRENYNEQFF
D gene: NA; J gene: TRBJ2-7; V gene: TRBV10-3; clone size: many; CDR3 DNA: TGTGCCATCTCCGGGGAAACCACAGGATCTGCCCCGAATAATGCCGAGCAGTACTTC; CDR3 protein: CAISGETTGSAPNNAEQYF
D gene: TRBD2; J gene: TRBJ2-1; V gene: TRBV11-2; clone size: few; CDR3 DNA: TGTGCCAGCAGCCACCCTAGCGGGGGGCCCGGTAATGAGCAGTTCTTC; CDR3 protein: CASSHPSGGPGNEQFF
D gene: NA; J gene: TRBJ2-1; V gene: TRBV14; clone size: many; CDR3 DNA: TGTGCCAGCAGCCAAGGTTATGAGCAGTTCTTC; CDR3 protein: CASSQGYEQFF
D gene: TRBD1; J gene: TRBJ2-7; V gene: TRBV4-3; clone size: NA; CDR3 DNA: TGCGCCAGCAGCCAAGGATTGGGACAGATCTCCTACGAGCAGTACTTC; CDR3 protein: CASSQGLGQISYEQYF